This T cell receptor beta chain appears in the sequencing data of a study of identical twins. TCRdb re-analysed the 5' RACE reads in MiXCR, keeping a single row per CDR3 protein. The table lists around 490,000 distinct CDR3 sequences, roughly an eighth of them singletons. V was cut by 5 bases and J by 2 bases, with 16 bases left in between. Looked up from germline, CDR1 is SGHTA and CDR2 is FQGNSA. The CDR3 has 15 amino acids. This clonotype showed up just a few times. The sample also formed part of further work on yellow fever vaccine responses in identical twins.

The clonotype originates from a woman under 30 in good health. This chain connects TRBV7-2 to TRBJ2-7; D perhaps matches TRBD1 (6 bases). Sequencing was done on a sample of CD4+ T cells sorted from blood. The DNA for the CDR3 is TGTGCCAGCAGCGCGAGCAGGGACAAACCCTACGAGCAGTACTTC. Translated, it gives CASSASRDKPYEQYF.